This TCR beta chain derives from a study of CD8 T cells in Susac syndrome. General study results and limits: In its TCR sequencing and HLA analysis, the study acknowledged that the number of individuals was relatively small.

The CDR3 is made up of 14 amino acids. The junction had 0 bases not matched to a gene; V was cut back by 2 bases and J by 0 bases. This clonotype showed up just a few times. What it recognizes is unknown. Roughly 0.45 to 1 ug RNA was reverse transcribed with random hexamers. A single record per CDR3 protein comes from TCRdb applying MiXCR to the immunoSEQ multiplex PCR reads. The sample yields around 120,000 distinct CDR3 sequences, less than 95% seen once. TCR beta sequencing was performed on blood CD8+ and CD4+ T cells. Sample: CD4+ T cells from PBMCs. This receptor was taken from a human donor with multiple sclerosis. V gene TRBV12-3 or TRBV12-4 combines with J gene TRBJ1-2, with TRBD1 identical over 7 bases. CDR3 amino acids: CASSLQGANYGYTF. In DNA, the CDR3 is TGTGCCAGCAGTTTACAGGGGGCTAACTATGGCTACACCTTC.